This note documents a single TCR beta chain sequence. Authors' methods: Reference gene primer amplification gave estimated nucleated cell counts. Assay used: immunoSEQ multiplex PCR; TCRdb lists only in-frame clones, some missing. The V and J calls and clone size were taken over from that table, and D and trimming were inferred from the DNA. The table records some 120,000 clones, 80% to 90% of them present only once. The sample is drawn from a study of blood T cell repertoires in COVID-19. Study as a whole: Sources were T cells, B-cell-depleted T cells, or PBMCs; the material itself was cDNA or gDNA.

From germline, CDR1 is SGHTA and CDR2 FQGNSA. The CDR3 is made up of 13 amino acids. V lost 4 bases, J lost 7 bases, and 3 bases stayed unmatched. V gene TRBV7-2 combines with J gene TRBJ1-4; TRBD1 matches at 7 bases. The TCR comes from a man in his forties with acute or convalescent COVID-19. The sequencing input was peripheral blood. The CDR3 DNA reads TGTGCCAGCAGCTACAGGGGTCCTGAAAAACTGTTTTTT. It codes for CASSYRGPEKLFF.